This TCR beta chain comes out of a study of CD8 T cells in Susac syndrome. Findings and limits, study-wide: The study's TCR sequencing and HLA analysis drew on a certain number of individuals. That number was acknowledged as relatively small.

As regards this clonotype: Antigen: not known.

An input of 0.5 to 1 ug of RNA was subjected to reverse transcription using random hexamers. Multiplex PCR with immunoSEQ amplified the TCR beta CDR3 across 54 Vbeta and 13 Jbeta. TCRdb processed the immunoSEQ multiplex PCR reads anew with MiXCR; each CDR3 protein has one entry. The sample includes 100,000 to 150,000 distinct CDR3 sequences, 75% to 90% of them seen just once. This CDR3 has 20 amino acids. V shed 3 bases, J shed 6 bases, and the junction held 15 bases outside the gene matches. The multiple sclerosis controls were treatment-naive patients with relapsing-remitting disease that was stable or active. FACS enriched CD8+ TEMRA cells, while bulk CD8+ and CD4+ were negatively isolated.

The genes are TRBV12-3 or TRBV12-4 and TRBJ2-2; 14 nucleotides align to TRBD2. Sequences were obtained from CD8+ T cells from PBMCs. This TCR derives from a human donor with multiple sclerosis. The CDR3 sequence: CASSFWAYGTSGGPAGELFF. CDR3 DNA sequence: TGTGCCAGCAGTTTTTGGGCCTATGGGACTAGCGGGGGCCCCGCCGGGGAGCTGTTTTTT.